What follows are 8 T cell receptor beta chains derived from one specimen sequenced in a study of cytomegalovirus exposure and HLA in healthy donors. The primer mix had 60 Vbeta and 13 Jbeta primers. Measured with immunoSEQ multiplex PCR; TCRdb has only the in-frame clones, and not every one. The data hold 150,000 to 200,000 clones, with roughly 88% observed a single time. Sequencing was performed on PBMCs. The receptors were sampled from a boy younger than 10 in good health and CMV-seronegative.

In its sample, this clone was seen once. The genes are TRBV6-1 and TRBJ1-1; the match to TRBD1 covers 7 bases. Germline V gene data show CDR1 as MNHNS and CDR2 as SASEGT. The CDR3 covers 14 residues. Trimming removed 6 bases from V and 1 base from J; junction bases left unmatched: 5. The CDR3, as DNA: TGTGCCAGCAGCCCCGGACAGGAGAACACTGAAGCTTTCTTT. This translates into CASSPGQENTEAFF.

This chain uses TRBV5-4 with TRBJ2-2; D is perhaps TRBD2 (6 bases). The germline V gene encodes CDR1 SGHNT and CDR2 YYREEE (reference sequence). CDR3 length equals 16 residues. Trimming left V 4 bases short and J 1 base short, with 14 bases between. The CDR3 protein is CASSPTGTQNTGELFF. CDR3 nucleotides: TGTGCCAGCAGCCCCACTGGGACTCAGAACACCGGGGAGCTGTTTTTT.

V and J are TRBV5-6 and TRBJ2-7, with 8 bases identical to TRBD1. The length of the CDR3 is 13 residues. V dropped 5 bases and J dropped 3; count of bases not matched to a gene: 4. The V gene's germline CDR1 is SGHDT and CDR2 YYEEEE. CDR3: CASSSGGFYEQYV. CDR3 coding DNA: TGTGCCAGCAGTTCAGGGGGCTTCTACGAGCAGTACGTC.

The V call is TRBV9, the J call TRBJ2-3, with 7 bases aligning to TRBD2. The CDR3 is 15 amino acids. From germline, CDR1 is SGDLS and CDR2 YYNGEE. Losses at the gene ends were 2 bases for V and 2 bases for J; bases not matched to a gene: 5. The CDR3 nucleotides read TGTGCCAGCAGCGTGATAGGGACTAACACAGATACGCAGTATTTT. It encodes CASSVIGTNTDTQYF. Looking up the rest from reference TRBV9 and TRBJ2-3 gives the full variable domain: DSGVTQTPKHLITATGQRVTLRCSPRSGDLSVYWYQQSLDQGLQFLIQYYNGEERAKGNILERFSAQQFPDLHSELNLSSLELGDSALYFCASSVIGTNTDTQYFGPGTRLTVL.

This sequence joins TRBV5-5 and TRBJ1-1, with TRBD1 matching 9 bases. This CDR3 has 14 residues. In germline, CDR1 is SGHKS, CDR2 YYEKEE (reference sequence). The V and J ends lost 5 bases and 3 bases, in that order; junction bases with no gene match: 5. CDR3 residues: CASRRDRADTEAFF. Here the CDR3 DNA reads TGTGCCAGCAGGCGGGACAGGGCTGACACTGAAGCTTTCTTT.

The rearrangement links TRBV19 to TRBJ1-2; D remains ambiguous. Trimming stripped 3 bases from V and 8 bases from J, with 10 bases between. Germline CDR1 and CDR2: LNHDA and SQIVND (reference sequence). The CDR3 has 12 amino acids. CDR3 in DNA: TGTGCCAGTAGTATTGGAGGTCGCGGCTACACCTTC. Its protein is CASSIGGRGYTF.

Only one count was recorded for this clone. V usage is TRBV13 and J usage is TRBJ2-2, with no clear D. The CDR3 contains 12 residues. Per germline, CDR1 PRHDT and CDR2 FYEKMQ (reference sequence). The V gene lost 7 bases and the J gene lost 3 bases, with 6 bases spanning the gap. The CDR3: CASTRDTGELFF. DNA for the CDR3: TGTGCCAGCACCCGGGACACCGGGGAGCTGTTTTTT.

The CDR3 region is CSVLNNRVGGYTF. The CDR3 DNA reads TGCAGCGTCCTGAATAACAGGGTTGGTGGCTACACCTTC. V gene TRBV29-1 combines with J gene TRBJ1-2; a weak D match, TRBD1 (6 bases). The CDR3 length is 13 residues. Germline-derived CDR1 and CDR2 are SQVTM and ANQGSEA. V lost 6 bases and J 7 bases, leaving 18 bases between the germline ends. The variable domain in full, completed from reference TRBV29-1 and TRBJ1-2, reads SAVISQKPSRDICQRGTSLTIQCQVDSQVTMMFWYRQQPGQSLTLIATANQGSEATYESGFVIDKFPISRPNLTFSTLTVSNMSPEDSSIYLCSVLNNRVGGYTFGSGTRLTVV.